Below, 15 T cell receptor beta chains from the same sample are listed, as sequenced in a study of blood T cells in healthy people across ages. It was with a sample-barcoded 5' primer and a J-beta primer mix that a second PCR of about 6 to 12 cycles was run. TCRdb ran MiXCR on the 5' RACE reads and lists one entry per CDR3 protein. The sample has around 800,000 distinct CDR3 sequences, 62% seen once; the top ten hold approximately 30%. Sequences were obtained from blood. These receptors all stem from a man younger than 45 in good health.

This clonotype turned up a few times. This chain connects TRBV27 to TRBJ2-4, with D perhaps matching TRBD1 (6 bases). Near its end, the DNA agrees better with TRBJ2-7, so the J call may be wrong. CDR1 MNHEY and CDR2 SMNVEV come from the germline V gene (reference sequence). The CDR3 loop spans 16 amino acids. CDR3 protein: CASAKLGQNLLYEQYF. The CDR3 nucleotides are TGTGCCAGCGCCAAACTCGGACAGAACCTTTTATACGAGCAGTACTTC.

This rearrangement joins TRBV29-1 to TRBJ2-1; the match to TRBD2 covers 8 bases. CDR1 SQVTM and CDR2 ANQGSEA come from the germline V gene. After removal of 1 base from V and 0 bases from J, the junction contained 8 bases not matched to a gene. CDR3 length equals 17 residues. This CDR3 reads CSVEGVSGTSSYNEQFF. The DNA of the CDR3 is TGCAGCGTTGAAGGGGTCTCCGGGACTAGCTCCTACAATGAGCAGTTCTTC.

The chain joins TRBV27 to TRBJ1-2; 8 positions match TRBD1. Looked up from germline, CDR1 is MNHEY and CDR2 is SMNVEV (reference sequence). V lost 0 bases to trimming and J lost 4 bases; unmatched junction nucleotides: 1. The CDR3 length is 14 residues. The CDR3 region is CASSLSTGAYGYTF. CDR3 nucleotide sequence: TGTGCCAGCAGTTTATCGACAGGGGCCTATGGCTACACCTTC.

V is TRBV29-1 and J is TRBJ1-1, with D possibly matching TRBD1 (6 bases). From germline, CDR1 is SQVTM and CDR2 ANQGSEA. The CDR3 length is 13 residues. Trimming cost V 4 bases and J 5 bases, with 14 bases left between them. This CDR3 reads CSVVPTQGTEAFF. CDR3 bases: TGCAGCGTTGTTCCCACGCAGGGGACTGAAGCTTTCTTT.

The chain combines TRBV7-9 with TRBJ1-1; D is possibly TRBD1 (5 bases). The CDR3 sequence is 14 residues long. V lost 3 bases to trimming and J lost 4 bases, with 12 bases between them. The germline V gene encodes CDR1 SEHNR and CDR2 FQNEAQ (reference sequence). The CDR3 sequence is CASSLVVGVTEAFF. The CDR3 DNA follows: TGTGCCAGCAGCTTGGTTGTGGGGGTCACTGAAGCTTTCTTT.

The gene calls are TRBV20-1 and TRBJ1-2, with D possibly being TRBD1 (5 bases). The length of the CDR3 is 15 residues. The germline V gene has CDR1 DFQATT and CDR2 SNEGSKA (reference sequence). V dropped 3 bases and J dropped 8 bases, with 22 bases sitting between them. The CDR3 reads CSASPTGAGIPGYTF. CDR3 DNA sequence: TGCAGTGCTAGCCCGACCGGGGCAGGGATTCCCGGCTACACCTTC.

CDR3 sequence reads: CASTKDRYYNEQFF. CDR3 sequence (DNA): TGTGCCAGCACCAAGGACAGATACTACAATGAGCAGTTCTTC. The chain combines TRBV6-5 with TRBJ2-1; maybe TRBD1 (6 bases). CDR1 is MNHEY and CDR2 is SVGAGI in the germline V gene. Trimming removed 7 bases at V and 3 bases at J, with 13 bases between. CDR3 length: 14 residues.

This clonotype has more than one count but fewer than ten. This chain joins TRBV28 and TRBJ2-1, with TRBD2 as a possible D gene (5 bases). The CDR3 covers 14 residues. The V gene lost 6 bases and the J gene lost 4 bases, with 13 bases spanning the gap. Germline loops: CDR1 MDHEN, CDR2 SYDVKM. The CDR3: CASRESGLYNEQFF. CDR3 coding DNA: TGTGCCAGCAGGGAGAGCGGCCTGTACAATGAGCAGTTCTTC.

This chain connects TRBV11-1 to TRBJ2-3; 7 bases line up with TRBD2. The germline V gene encodes CDR1 SGHAT and CDR2 FQDESV (reference sequence). The CDR3 consists of 17 residues. V was pared by 3 bases and J by 4 bases, with 13 bases of the junction left unmatched. CDR3 bases: TGTGCCAGCAGCTTTAACCTCCCGGGGGGTTCGGCAGATACGCAGTATTTT. This gives the protein CASSFNLPGGSADTQYF.

The chain uses TRBV27 and TRBJ2-2; D might be TRBD1 (5 bases). V dropped 4 bases and J dropped 3 bases, with 6 bases sitting between them. This CDR3 is built from 13 residues. Germline lookup yields CDR1 MNHEY and CDR2 SMNVEV (reference sequence). Here the CDR3 DNA reads TGTGCCAGCAGTTCAGGGTACACCGGGGAGCTGTTTTTT. Translation: CASSSGYTGELFF.

The V and J genes are TRBV20-1 and TRBJ2-4; D remains unclear. There are 12 residues in the CDR3. The V end was cut by 1 base, the J end by 8 bases, with 9 bases between. Germline CDR1 DFQATT, CDR2 SNEGSKA (reference sequence). The CDR3 is CSARGAQDIQYF. CDR3 coding DNA: TGCAGTGCTAGAGGGGCCCAAGACATTCAGTACTTC.

CDR3 sequence (DNA): TGTGCCAGCAGTTCCCCGATTGCGGGGACTAATGAAAAACTGTTTTTT. This encodes CASSSPIAGTNEKLFF. The chain uses TRBV28 and TRBJ1-4, with unresolved D. Trimming left V 4 bases short and J 2 bases short, with 14 bases between. Germline V gene data show CDR1 as MDHEN and CDR2 as SYDVKM. This CDR3 is built from 16 residues.

The chain employs TRBV18 and TRBJ1-2; D is unclear. The CDR3 is 14 amino acids. Germline CDR1 KGHSH, CDR2 LQKENI. The V end lost 3 bases, the J end lost 4 bases, and 12 bases lay between the germline ends. The CDR3 DNA reads TGTGCCAGCTCACCGGGTTCCGGGCCCTATGGCTACACCTTC. The encoded protein is CASSPGSGPYGYTF.

The CDR3 DNA sequence: TGTGCCAGCAGCCAAGACGGCTTCGATACGCAGTATTTT. Its translation is CASSQDGFDTQYF. The chain is built from TRBV14 and TRBJ2-3; D is unresolved. The V and J ends lost 0 bases and 6 bases respectively, with 7 bases between them. Germline CDR1 and CDR2: SGHDN and FVKESK. This CDR3 contains 13 residues.

The gene calls are TRBV4-3 and TRBJ1-2; the D is unclear. Germline-derived CDR1 and CDR2 are LGHNA and YSLEER. V shed 0 bases and J shed 0 bases, with 11 bases lying between them. This CDR3 spans 16 amino acids. CDR3 nucleotides: TGCGCCAGCAGCCAAGACTCAAGGGTGACTAACTATGGCTACACCTTC. Its translation: CASSQDSRVTNYGYTF.